This T cell receptor (beta chain) was observed in a study of shared clonotypes between healthy human individuals (dated by TCRdb to about 2020). With respect to the entire study: A few men and a couple of women, aged 18 to 49 years, made up the cohort. For each donor, CD4 naive and CD4 memory were each given three plates, CD8 naive was given two plates, and CD8 memory was given one plate. To estimate repertoire size and how much clonotypes are shared between individuals, the study performed deep sequencing of blood TCR repertoires from five healthy adults. Different laboratories and diverse techniques were used to prepare libraries and sequence TCR repertoires, to increase sequencing depth and limit assay-specific biases. Per donor, leukapheresis produced somewhere between about 0.9 and 10 billion PBMCs.

On the study overall, not on this receptor specifically: Rarefaction of sorted-subset datasets indicated incomplete sequencing despite the large sequencing depth. Clonotypes shared by all four sorted-subset donors showed higher generation probabilities than non-shared clonotypes. Based on pairwise subsampling, the degree of clonotype sharing among donors was expected to be affected by sequencing depth. Because the study included only a small number of donors, the genetic and exposure-history diversity represented was limited. Sampling was restricted to blood, and TCR repertoires in tissue are likely to differ from TCR repertoires in blood. Estimated clonotype richness was generally larger for naive than for memory subsets. Sharing across several donors was observed for roughly 5% of naive CD4, around 3.5% of naive CD8, over 2% of memory CD4, and over 0.3% of memory CD8 clonotypes.

Healthy HIV-negative adults with no recently reported acute infections or vaccinations were included as donors. Every donor was a Caucasian adult living in Nashville, Tennessee, USA. CD4+ T cells were enriched by magnetic negative selection, after which naive cells were positively selected on CD45RA and the negative fraction was taken as the memory subset. After blood collection by leukapheresis, PBMCs were isolated using Ficoll-Histopaque density gradient centrifugation and then cryopreserved in the vapor phase of liquid nitrogen. Analytical flow cytometry was used to check the purity and quantity of every magnetically sorted T cell population. From each sorted fraction, genomic DNA was isolated and quantified by UV absorbance on a Nanodrop 2000c. Using the deep immunoSEQ assay, TCR CDR3 regions were amplified from genomic DNA by multiplex PCR. Genomic DNA extracted from each cell subset was distributed evenly over all wells of several immunoSEQ 96-well plates, and each plate served as one replicate. For sorted subsets, each replicate PCR was loaded with around 220 ng genomic DNA, equivalent to 30,000 to 35,000 T cell genomes. Purified libraries were quantified with a Qubit 3.0 fluorometer, sized on a Bioanalyzer 2100, and re-quantified with the KAPA Library Quantification kit. Every immunoSEQ 96-well plate was sequenced on a dedicated single-read 150-cycle Illumina NextSeq 550 flow cell. Per the source publication's procedure: Because the immunoSEQ output held only junctional sequences and lacked quality scores, the filtering could not match the filtering applied to full-length reads. To assign V/J genes and CDR3, sequences were annotated using PyIR, a Python wrapper for IgBLAST v1.9, with IMGT germline references. Reads were filtered out if the reads had weak V/J assignments (E-value above 1e-6), no CDR3, stop codons, out-of-frame junctions, or ambiguous translated residues. V3J clonotypes were defined by identical inferred V gene, J gene, and CDR3 amino acid sequence. To compute the percentage overlap between repertoires, the number of shared unique clonotypes was divided by the size of the smaller repertoire. Repertoire richness was assessed with RTK rarefaction, the Chao1 estimator, and Recon v2.1 estimates of unobserved clonotypes. OLGA was used to compute generation probabilities for all TCRbeta clonotypes that the gDNA method yielded from four donors. TCRdb took over this immuneACCESS table, retaining in-frame rearrangements with V and J assigned. Such tables are incomplete; in checked studies, under half of the missing clones stem from an unresolved V gene, and the remainder is unexplained. That table is the source of V, J and clone size, and D and trimming were worked out from the DNA. In this sample the table shows roughly 2.5 million clones, approximately 94% of which occur a single time. About 0.13% of the sample rests with the top ten.

Comment on this clone: Its antigen remains undetermined. Base-call qualities are not available, and no considerably larger clone is one nucleotide away. The identical CDR3 is also encoded by other nucleotide sequences in the sample.

Reading the germline V gene gives CDR1 ENHRY and CDR2 SYGVKD. The CDR3 holds 13 amino acids from the cysteine to the phenylalanine. The kept DNA is CDR3 alone, 39 bases in frame from the first base. V is cut by 2 bases and J by 1 base, and the space between the germline ends is 2 bases. The material sequenced was naive CD4+ T cells sorted from blood. The cell subset or site label, read with the paper, signifies: CD45RA+ positively selected. The sequence links TRBV10-3 to TRBJ2-2; confidence is insufficient to name the D gene. The sequence was collected from a man younger than 35 in good health. The CDR3 has the sequence CAISEKNTGELFF. The sequenced DNA: TGTGCCATCAGTGAGAAGAACACCGGGGAGCTGTTTTTT.